This T cell receptor beta chain was retrieved from a study of radiotherapy plus CTLA-4 blockade in lung cancer. Notes on the study in general: Radiotherapy plus ipilimumab was followed by expansion in blood of tumor-derived TCR clones.

This clone was observed a handful of times. What it recognizes is unknown. The method was immunoSEQ multiplex PCR; TCRdb's version includes in-frame clones alone and lacks a portion of them. The sample includes 70,000 to 95,000 clones, approximately 83% of them seen just once. The clonotype comes from a human donor with non-small cell lung cancer that progressed on radiotherapy plus ipilimumab. Source: peripheral blood, taken from a patient treated with radiotherapy plus ipilimumab.

DNA of the CDR3: TGTGCCAGCAGTGCCTCGCCGGGCACCGGGGAGCTGTTTTTT. Translating it yields CASSASPGTGELFF. The chain links TRBV6-4 to TRBJ2-2; D not certain. The CDR3 covers 14 residues. V shed 4 bases and J shed 4 bases, with 10 bases lying between them. The germline gives CDR1 MRHNA, CDR2 SNTAGT.